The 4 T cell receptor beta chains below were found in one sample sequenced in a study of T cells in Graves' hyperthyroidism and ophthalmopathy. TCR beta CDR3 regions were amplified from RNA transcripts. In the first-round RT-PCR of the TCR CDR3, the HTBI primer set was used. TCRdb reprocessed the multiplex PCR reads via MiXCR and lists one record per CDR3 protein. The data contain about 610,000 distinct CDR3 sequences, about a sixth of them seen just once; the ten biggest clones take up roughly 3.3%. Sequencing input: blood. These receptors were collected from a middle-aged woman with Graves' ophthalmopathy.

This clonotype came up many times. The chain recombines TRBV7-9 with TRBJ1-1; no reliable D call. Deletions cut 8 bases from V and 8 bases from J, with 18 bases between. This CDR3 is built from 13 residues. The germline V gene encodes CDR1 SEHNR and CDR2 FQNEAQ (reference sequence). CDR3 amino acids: CASGSPFGPEAFF. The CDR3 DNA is TGTGCCAGCGGGTCCCCTTTCGGCCCCGAAGCTTTCTTT.

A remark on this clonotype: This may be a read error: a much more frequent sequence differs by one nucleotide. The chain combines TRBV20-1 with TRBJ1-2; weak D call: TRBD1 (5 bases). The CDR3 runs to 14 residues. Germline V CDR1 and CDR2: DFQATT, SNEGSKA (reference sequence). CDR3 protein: CSARQGRTNHGYTF. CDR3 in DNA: TGCAGTGCTAGACAGGGTAGAACTAACCATGGCTACACCTTC.

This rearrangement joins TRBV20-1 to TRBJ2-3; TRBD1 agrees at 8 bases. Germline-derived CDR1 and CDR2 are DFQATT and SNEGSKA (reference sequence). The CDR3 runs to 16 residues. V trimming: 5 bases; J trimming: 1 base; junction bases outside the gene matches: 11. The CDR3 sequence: CSAWTGNHRRTDTQYF. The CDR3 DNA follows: TGCAGTGCTTGGACAGGGAACCACCGCCGCACAGATACGCAGTATTTT.

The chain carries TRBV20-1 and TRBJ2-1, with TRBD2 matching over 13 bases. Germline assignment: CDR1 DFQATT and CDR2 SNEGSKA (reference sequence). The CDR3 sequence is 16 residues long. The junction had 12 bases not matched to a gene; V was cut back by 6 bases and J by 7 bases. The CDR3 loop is CSAVATGLAGLNEQFF. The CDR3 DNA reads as TGCAGTGCCGTCGCTACGGGACTAGCGGGGTTAAATGAGCAGTTCTTC.